One sample yielded the 18 T cell receptor beta chains listed below, sequenced in a study of identical twins. From the 5' RACE reads, TCRdb called clonotypes with MiXCR, one entry per CDR3 protein. The sample records 200,000 to 250,000 distinct CDR3 sequences, 6.5% being singletons. The same data also contributed to another study, on T cells expressing NK-cell markers.

Sample: CD8+ T cells sorted from blood. The origin of the receptors is a woman younger than 30 in good health.

The J gene is TRBJ2-1, the V gene TRBV10-2; D is possibly TRBD1 or TRBD2 (5 bases each). Trimming removed 1 base at V and 1 base at J, with 8 bases between. The CDR3 is 15 residues long. Germline V gives CDR1 WSHSY, CDR2 SAAADI. The CDR3 sequence is CASSELGESYNEQFF. CDR3 nucleotide sequence: TGCGCCAGCAGTGAGTTGGGGGAATCCTACAATGAGCAGTTCTTC.

This clonotype has more than one count but fewer than ten. The V call is TRBV9, the J call TRBJ2-3; D is uncertain. Germline CDR1 reads SGDLS; CDR2 reads YYNGEE. V shed 0 bases and J shed 0 bases, with 14 bases lying between them. This CDR3 spans 17 amino acids. This chain's CDR3 is CASSVGGDLVSTDTQYF. The CDR3 coding sequence is TGTGCCAGCAGCGTAGGCGGTGACCTCGTCAGCACAGATACGCAGTATTTT.

This clonotype was observed many times. CDR3: CASSHSQGSGEKLFF. DNA of the CDR3: TGCGCCAGCAGCCACTCACAGGGCTCGGGGGAAAAACTGTTTTTT. This sequence joins TRBV4-3 and TRBJ1-4, with a weak D call TRBD1 (6 bases). The V end lost 3 bases, the J end lost 8 bases, and 16 bases lay between the germline ends. Germline-derived CDR1 and CDR2 are LGHNA and YSLEER. There are 15 residues in the CDR3.

This chain links TRBV30 with TRBJ2-4, with 9 bases matching TRBD2. The CDR3 has 16 amino acids. The V and J ends lost 1 base and 1 base, in that order; junction bases with no gene match: 5. Germline V CDR1 and CDR2: GTSNPN, SVGIG (reference sequence). DNA for the CDR3: TGTGCCTGGAGTGCAGCGGGAGGTATGGCCAAAAACATTCAGTACTTC. This sequence encodes CAWSAAGGMAKNIQYF.

The V gene is TRBV25-1, the J gene TRBJ2-3, with D unresolved. Trimming left V 2 bases short and J 5 bases short, with 8 bases between. In germline, CDR1 is MGHDK, CDR2 SYGVNS. The CDR3 contains 13 residues. CDR3 amino acids: CASSESPVDTQYF. The CDR3 bases are TGTGCCAGCAGTGAAAGTCCCGTAGATACGCAGTATTTT. Using reference TRBV25-1 and TRBJ2-3 for the parts outside the CDR3, the full variable domain is EADIYQTPRYLVIGTGKKITLECSQTMGHDKMYWYQQDPGMELHLIHYSYGVNSTEKGDLSSESTVSRIRTEHFPLTLESARPSHTSQYLCASSESPVDTQYFGPGTRLTVL.

This clonotype appeared a few times. The chain employs TRBV20-1 and TRBJ2-5, with D maybe TRBD2 (6 bases). This CDR3 comprises 16 residues. CDR1 DFQATT and CDR2 SNEGSKA come from the germline V gene (reference sequence). Trimming pared 5 bases from V and 4 bases from J, leaving 23 bases between. DNA of the CDR3: TGCAGTGCTCCAGGACAAGGCGGGGTGTTCCGAGAGACCCAGTACTTC. Encoded protein: CSAPGQGGVFRETQYF.

The sample holds many counts of this clonotype. V usage is TRBV10-2 and J usage is TRBJ2-7; D unresolved. V lost 7 bases and J lost 0, with 10 bases in between. Per germline, CDR1 WSHSY and CDR2 SAAADI. The CDR3 runs 13 residues. The CDR3 sequence: CASTIAFSYEQYF. CDR3 coding DNA: TGCGCCAGCACCATTGCCTTCTCCTACGAGCAGTACTTC.

This clonotype was counted many times. This sequence joins TRBV29-1 and TRBJ2-7; D tentatively fits TRBD1 or TRBD2 (6 bases each). The CDR3 covers 12 residues. CDR1 is SQVTM and CDR2 is ANQGSEA in the germline V gene. V was clipped by 4 bases and J by 6 bases, with 13 bases between them. The CDR3 protein is CSVGAGGSEQYF. The CDR3 nucleotides read TGCAGCGTTGGGGCCGGGGGCTCCGAGCAGTACTTC.

This clonotype was recorded a few times. The chain couples TRBV5-6 to TRBJ2-1, with 8 bases that match TRBD2. After removal of 0 bases from V and 4 bases from J, the junction contained 6 bases not matched to a gene. The CDR3 extends over 16 amino acids. Germline lookup yields CDR1 SGHDT and CDR2 YYEEEE. The chain's CDR3 is CASSLVASGQYNEQFF. The DNA of the CDR3 is TGTGCCAGCAGCTTGGTGGCTAGCGGGCAGTACAATGAGCAGTTCTTC.

The chain recombines TRBV12-3 or TRBV12-4 with TRBJ1-4, with D tentatively TRBD1 (6 bases). Between the trimmed V and J ends, which lost 5 bases and 7 bases, there was a span of 20 bases. The CDR3 totals 16 residues. The chain's CDR3 is CASSAGAGDGGEKLFF. CDR3 sequence (DNA): TGTGCCAGCAGTGCAGGGGCAGGGGATGGCGGTGAAAAACTGTTTTTT.

This chain joins TRBV3-1 and TRBJ2-3, with unresolved D. CDR1 LGHDT and CDR2 YNNKEL come from the germline V gene (reference sequence). V lost 0 bases, J lost 4 bases, and 14 bases lay in between. The CDR3 consists of 16 residues. CDR3 nucleotides: TGTGCCAGCAGCCAAGAAAACAGTTCCCAGCCAGATACGCAGTATTTT. Protein product: CASSQENSSQPDTQYF.

This clonotype was seen only a few times. The chain couples TRBV3-1 to TRBJ2-1, with D hard to call. The CDR3 consists of 15 residues. The germline V and J ends were trimmed by 6 bases and 7 bases, with 19 bases remaining between them. Germline V gene lookup returns CDR1 LGHDT and CDR2 YNNKEL (reference sequence). The CDR3 loop reads CASSHQLPVGNEQFF. The CDR3, as DNA: TGTGCCAGCAGTCATCAACTCCCGGTCGGGAATGAGCAGTTCTTC.

This clonotype was recorded at least ten times. V gene TRBV9 combines with J gene TRBJ2-1, with unresolved D. The V gene lost 4 bases and the J gene lost 4 bases, with 6 bases spanning the gap. The CDR3 sequence is 12 residues long. Germline CDR1 reads SGDLS; CDR2 reads YYNGEE. CDR3 DNA sequence: TGTGCCAGCAGCTCGCGATACAATGAGCAGTTCTTC. This translates into CASSSRYNEQFF.

There are a few counts of this clonotype. The chain recombines TRBV4-3 with TRBJ2-1, with TRBD2 matching 8 bases. Germline CDR1 is LGHNA and CDR2 is YSLEER. J was trimmed by 3 bases and V by 1 base; bases with no gene match: 2. This CDR3 contains 15 residues. This chain's CDR3 is CASSQGLAGYNEQFF. Here the CDR3 DNA reads TGCGCCAGCAGCCAAGGCCTAGCGGGCTACAATGAGCAGTTCTTC.

The chain is built from TRBV30 and TRBJ1-2; 10 bases are shared with TRBD1. V lost 1 base to trimming and J lost 6 bases; unmatched junction nucleotides: 2. Germline V gene data show CDR1 as GTSNPN and CDR2 as SVGIG (reference sequence). The CDR3 covers 13 residues. CDR3: CAWSAGTGDGYTF. CDR3 DNA: TGTGCCTGGAGTGCCGGGACAGGGGATGGCTACACCTTC.

Concerning this clonotype: A much larger clone sits a single nucleotide away, making a read error possible. Without the conserved terminal phenylalanine or tryptophan, this CDR3 likely stems from a read error. V is TRBV7-9 and J is TRBJ2-7, with a possible D match to TRBD1 (6 bases). The germline CDR1 and CDR2 sequences are SEHNR and FQNEAQ (reference sequence). Trimming removed 0 bases from V and 5 bases from J, with 11 bases in between. The CDR3 sequence is 14 residues long. Here the CDR3 reads CASSLAGARHEQYY. In nucleotides, the CDR3 is TGTGCCAGCAGCTTAGCGGGGGCGCGGCACGAGCAGTACTAC.

This chain joins TRBV5-5 and TRBJ1-5, with unresolved D. CDR1 is SGHKS, CDR2 YYEKEE, per germline (reference sequence). V was cut by 4 bases and J by 6 bases, with 17 bases left in between. This CDR3 region has 15 residues. The CDR3 is CASSPGRASGQPQHF. In nucleotides, the CDR3 is TGTGCCAGCAGCCCTGGACGGGCAAGTGGTCAGCCCCAGCATTTT.

This clonotype was observed a few times. V gene TRBV11-2 combines with J gene TRBJ2-1; TRBD1 might be the D (6 bases). V lost 0 bases and J lost 4, with 10 bases in between. Germline-derived CDR1 and CDR2 are SGHAT and FQNNGV. CDR3 length equals 15 residues. The CDR3 DNA reads TGTGCCAGCAGCTTAGATGGGGGCACTTACAATGAGCAGTTCTTC. Its protein is CASSLDGGTYNEQFF.